This T cell receptor beta chain was recorded in a study of post-analysis software for immune sequencing data. Background on the study: There were relapsing-remitting, secondary progressive and progressive-relapsing multiple sclerosis among the disease courses included. General study results and limits: Patients carried roughly five TRBV segments more frequently than controls did, and TRBV5-6, TRBV5-1 and TRBV20-1 were among them.

A note on this clonotype: Its antigen is unidentified.

Included in the TCR beta cDNA libraries were unique molecular identifiers. TCRdb called the PCR reads again in MiXCR, with one record for every CDR3 protein. The sample contains approximately 570,000 distinct CDR3 sequences, roughly 46% of which appear only once. This CDR3 contains 16 residues. After removal of 4 bases from V and 6 bases from J, the junction contained 9 bases not matched to a gene. The germline CDR1 and CDR2 sequences are SGDLS and YYNGEE. The sequenced sample was blood. The genes are TRBV9 and TRBJ2-2; 10 bases fit TRBD2. The clonotype originates from a girl between 10 and 17 years old with multiple sclerosis. The CDR3 region has the DNA TGTGCCAGCAGCTCTTCACTAGCGGGGAGAGCCGGGGAGCTGTTTTTT. This codes for CASSSSLAGRAGELFF.